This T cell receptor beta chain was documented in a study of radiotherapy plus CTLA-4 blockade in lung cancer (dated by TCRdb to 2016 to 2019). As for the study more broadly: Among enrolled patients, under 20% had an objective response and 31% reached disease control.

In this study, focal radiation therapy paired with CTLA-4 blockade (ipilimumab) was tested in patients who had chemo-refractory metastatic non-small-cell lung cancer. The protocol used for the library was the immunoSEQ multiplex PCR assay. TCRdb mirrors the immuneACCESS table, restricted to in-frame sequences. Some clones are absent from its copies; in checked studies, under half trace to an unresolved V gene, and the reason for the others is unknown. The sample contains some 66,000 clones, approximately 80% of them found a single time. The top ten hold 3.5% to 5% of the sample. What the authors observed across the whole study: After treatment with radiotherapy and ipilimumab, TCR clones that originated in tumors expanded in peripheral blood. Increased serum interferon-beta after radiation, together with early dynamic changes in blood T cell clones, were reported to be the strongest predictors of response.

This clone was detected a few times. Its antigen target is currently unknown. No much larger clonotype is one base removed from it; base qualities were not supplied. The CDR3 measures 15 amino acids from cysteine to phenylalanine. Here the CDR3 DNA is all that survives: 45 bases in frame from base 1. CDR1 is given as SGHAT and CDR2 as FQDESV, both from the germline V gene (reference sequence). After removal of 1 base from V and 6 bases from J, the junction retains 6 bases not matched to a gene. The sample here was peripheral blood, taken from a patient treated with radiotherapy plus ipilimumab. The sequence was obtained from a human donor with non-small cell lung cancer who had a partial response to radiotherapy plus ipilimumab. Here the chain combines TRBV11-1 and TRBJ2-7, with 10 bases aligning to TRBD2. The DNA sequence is TGTGCCAGCAGCTTAGATAGGACTAGCGGTGGCGAGCAGTACTTC. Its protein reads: CASSLDRTSGGEQYF.